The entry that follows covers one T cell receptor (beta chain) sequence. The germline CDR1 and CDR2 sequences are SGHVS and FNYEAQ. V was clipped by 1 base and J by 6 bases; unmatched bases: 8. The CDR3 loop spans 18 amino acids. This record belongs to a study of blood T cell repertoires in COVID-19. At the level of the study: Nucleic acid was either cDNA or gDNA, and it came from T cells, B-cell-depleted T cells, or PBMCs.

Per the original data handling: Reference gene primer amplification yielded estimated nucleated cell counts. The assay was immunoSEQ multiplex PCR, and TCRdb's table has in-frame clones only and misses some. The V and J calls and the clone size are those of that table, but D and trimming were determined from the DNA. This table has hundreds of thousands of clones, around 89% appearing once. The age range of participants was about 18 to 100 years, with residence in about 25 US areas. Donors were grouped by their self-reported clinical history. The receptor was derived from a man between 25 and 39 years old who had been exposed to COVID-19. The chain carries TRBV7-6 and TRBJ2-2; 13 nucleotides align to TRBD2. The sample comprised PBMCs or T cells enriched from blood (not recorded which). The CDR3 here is CASSLVKGLAGLSGELFF. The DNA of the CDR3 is TGTGCCAGCAGCTTAGTAAAGGGACTAGCGGGGCTTTCCGGGGAGCTGTTTTTT.